Listed here are 10 T cell receptor beta chains from one sample, sequenced in a study of cytomegalovirus exposure and HLA in healthy donors. Using immunoSEQ multiplex PCR, the repertoire was profiled, and TCRdb retains in-frame clones only, with some absent. Here the sample spans around 60,000 clones, about 95% being singletons. Material for sequencing was PBMCs. The receptors were sampled from a woman under 30 in good health and CMV-seropositive.

The V call is TRBV4-2, the J call TRBJ1-1, with 9 bases matching TRBD1. The CDR3 is made up of 14 amino acids. V gave up 5 bases and J gave up 5 bases; unmatched junction bases: 6. The germline V gene has CDR1 LGHNA and CDR2 YNFKEQ. The CDR3 coding sequence is TGTGCCAGCAGCACCCACAGGGGGCGGACTGAAGCTTTCTTT. Amino acid sequence: CASSTHRGRTEAFF.

The V and J genes are TRBV6-5 and TRBJ1-2; D gene ambiguous. The CDR3 sequence is 13 residues long. Germline assignment: CDR1 MNHEY and CDR2 SVGAGI. Trimming shortened V by 2 bases and J by 2 bases, and 6 bases separated the two germline ends. This CDR3 is CASSYTPNYGYTF. As DNA, the CDR3 is TGTGCCAGCAGTTACACACCGAACTATGGCTACACCTTC.

The J gene is TRBJ2-2, the V gene TRBV10-3, with a possible D match to TRBD1 (7 bases). Trimming took off 7 bases at V and 5 bases at J, with 23 bases between the two ends. The CDR3 is 17 amino acids. Germline values: CDR1 ENHRY, CDR2 SYGVKD. CDR3 bases: TGTGCCATCAACCGGCAGTTTGAGGGGGCGGGAACCGGGGAGCTGTTTTTT. It yields the protein CAINRQFEGAGTGELFF.

This chain joins TRBV5-1 and TRBJ2-5; D is unresolved. V lost 2 bases, J lost 4 bases, and 6 bases lay in between. Germline V gene sequence: CDR1 SGHRS, CDR2 YFSETQ. This CDR3 contains 12 residues. The DNA for the CDR3 is TGCGCCAGCAGCTTAAACATAGAGACCCAGTACTTC. Protein: CASSLNIETQYF. Full variable domain (missing parts from reference TRBV5-1 and TRBJ2-5): KAGVTQTPRYLIKTRGQQVTLSCSPISGHRSVSWYQQTPGQGLQFLFEYFSETQRNKGNFPGRFSGRQFSNSRSEMNVSTLELGDSALYLCASSLNIETQYFGPGTRLLVL.

The rearrangement links TRBV19 to TRBJ1-5, with D unresolved. Trimming removed 4 bases from V and 11 bases from J, with 9 bases in between. The CDR3 contains 11 residues. Germline V gives CDR1 LNHDA, CDR2 SQIVND (reference sequence). CDR3 nucleotide sequence: TGTGCCAGTAGTAGAGACGGGACCCAGCATTTT. It translates to CASSRDGTQHF.

The chain links TRBV7-2 to TRBJ1-2; 9 nucleotides line up with TRBD1. The V and J ends lost 2 bases and 1 base, in that order; junction bases with no gene match: 5. Germline V gives CDR1 SGHTA, CDR2 FQGNSA. The CDR3 covers 16 residues. In nucleotides, the CDR3 is TGTGCCAGCAGCTTAATACAGGGGGCCGATAACTATGGCTACACCTTC. It translates to CASSLIQGADNYGYTF.

The V and J genes are TRBV6-1 and TRBJ2-1; TRBD2 agrees at 9 bases. The germline V gene has CDR1 MNHNS and CDR2 SASEGT. The ends lost 2 bases at V and 4 bases at J; junction bases unmatched: 3. This CDR3 has 15 residues. In DNA, the CDR3 is TGTGCCAGCAGTGAACTAAGCGGGGGGTACAATGAGCAGTTCTTC. Amino acid sequence: CASSELSGGYNEQFF.

The chain joins TRBV28 to TRBJ1-5; D is undetermined. V dropped 3 bases and J dropped 4 bases, with 7 bases sitting between them. Per germline, CDR1 MDHEN and CDR2 SYDVKM. CDR3 length: 13 amino acids. The CDR3 DNA reads TGTGCCAGCAGTTTTTCGGGAAATCAGCCCCAGCATTTT. This codes for CASSFSGNQPQHF. Full variable domain (rest looked up from reference TRBV28 and TRBJ1-5): DVKVTQSSRYLVKRTGEKVFLECVQDMDHENMFWYRQDPGLGLRLIYFSYDVKMKEKGDIPEGYSVSREKKERFSLILESASTNQTSMYLCASSFSGNQPQHFGDGTRLSIL.

The chain has TRBV11-2 and TRBJ1-1, with D uncertain. Germline lookup yields CDR1 SGHAT and CDR2 FQNNGV. The length of the CDR3 is 13 residues. Trimming took 2 bases from V and 6 from J, leaving 10 bases between them. CDR3 region: CASSLSGFAEAFF. DNA for the CDR3: TGTGCCAGCAGCTTATCGGGGTTTGCTGAAGCTTTCTTT.

This sequence joins TRBV4-2 and TRBJ1-2; 7 nucleotides align to TRBD1. The V gene end was trimmed by 4 bases and the J gene end by 4 bases; junction bases not matched to a gene: 6. CDR1 and CDR2 (germline): LGHNA, YNFKEQ. This CDR3 comprises 14 residues. The CDR3, as DNA: TGTGCCAGCAGCCGGACAGGCGACTTCTATGGCTACACCTTC. Translated: CASSRTGDFYGYTF.